This T cell receptor (beta chain) appears in the sequencing data of a study of T cell changes during pregnancy in multiple sclerosis. Produced via immunoSEQ multiplex PCR; TCRdb's table is partial and in-frame only. This sample yields 40,000 or so clones, of which 91% are seen a single time; roughly 6.1% belongs to the top ten. The germline V gene has CDR1 SGHNT and CDR2 YYREEE (reference sequence). The V and J ends lost 3 bases and 3 bases respectively, with 7 bases between them. The CDR3 is made up of 14 amino acids. The source material was CD8+ T cells from peripheral blood mononuclear cells, sampled in the second trimester of pregnancy. The clonotype comes from a female donor with multiple sclerosis, enrolled in a pregnancy study. V is TRBV5-4 and J is TRBJ1-6, with D tentatively TRBD1 (5 bases). CDR3 in amino acids: CASSWQGYNSPLHF. The DNA for the CDR3 is TGTGCCAGCAGCTGGCAGGGCTATAATTCACCCCTCCACTTT.